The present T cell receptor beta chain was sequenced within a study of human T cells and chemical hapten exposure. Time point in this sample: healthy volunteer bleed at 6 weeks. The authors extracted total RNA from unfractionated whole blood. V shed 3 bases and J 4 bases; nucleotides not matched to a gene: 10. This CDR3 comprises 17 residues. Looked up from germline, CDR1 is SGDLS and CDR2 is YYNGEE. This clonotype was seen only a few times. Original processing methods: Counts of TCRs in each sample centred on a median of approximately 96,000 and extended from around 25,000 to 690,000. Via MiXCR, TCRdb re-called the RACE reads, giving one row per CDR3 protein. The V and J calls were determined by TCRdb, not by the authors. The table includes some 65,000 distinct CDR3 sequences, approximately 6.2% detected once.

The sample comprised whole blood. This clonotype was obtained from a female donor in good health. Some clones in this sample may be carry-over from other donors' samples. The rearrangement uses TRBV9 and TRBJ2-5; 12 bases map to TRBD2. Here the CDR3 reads CASSGSLEGLAGETQYF. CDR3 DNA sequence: TGTGCCAGCAGCGGATCCTTGGAGGGACTAGCGGGAGAGACCCAGTACTTC.